Here is one T cell receptor beta chain with its context. Its antigen is not known. These data are taken from a study of T-cell memory formation after mild COVID-19. Study results and limitations: Clones contracting over day 15 to 85 were CD4/CD8 balanced, with later expanders leaning CD4+.

This CDR3 has 15 residues. The J segment lost 4 bases and the V segment lost 2 bases, leaving 4 bases of the junction unmatched. Germline CDR1 is SGHTA and CDR2 is FQGNSA. Using its own MiXCR run on the 5' RACE reads, TCRdb lists one record per CDR3 protein. The table has 450,000 to 650,000 distinct CDR3 sequences, approximately 20% seen once. The material sequenced was PBMCs or a T cell subset sorted from them (not recorded which). This clonotype was sampled from an adult woman who had mild COVID-19 (a few samples of this study predate the infection). Cell type and time point are not known. The chain has TRBV7-2 and TRBJ2-1; TRBD2 matches at 8 bases. In DNA form, the CDR3 reads TGTGCCAGCAGCTTAAATGGACTAGCATACAATGAGCAGTTCTTC. It codes for CASSLNGLAYNEQFF.